This is a list of T cell receptor beta chains from one sample in a study of blood T cell repertoires in COVID-19. Clones were read by immunoSEQ multiplex PCR, and TCRdb kept only the in-frame ones, dropping some. The table lists just over 95,000 clones, 81% of them singletons. The sample taken for sequencing was peripheral blood. The receptors were gathered from a man between 60 and 70 years old with acute or convalescent COVID-19. The CDR3 runs from the conserved cysteine through the conserved F or W. D genes are given only for firm matches. Only some rows state a clone size, as once, few, many or a class for expanded clones.

d_call clone_size j_call v_call cdr3_nt cdr3_aa
TRBD1 once TRBJ1-1 TRBV27 TGTGCCAGCAGTCCTTGGGGGGACAGGGGGAACACTGAAGCTTTCTTT CASSPWGDRGNTEAFF
NA NA TRBJ1-1 TRBV7-2 TGTGCCAGCAGCCGGGGAGGCCTGAACACTGAAGCTTTCTTT CASSRGGLNTEAFF
TRBD1 NA TRBJ1-1 TRBV5-1 TGCGCCAGCAGCTATCGGACAGGGGATGTGGAAGCTTTCTTT CASSYRTGDVEAFF
NA NA TRBJ1-2 TRBV7-9 TGTGCCAGCAGCCTGGGCGCTTCTAACTATGGCTACACCTTC CASSLGASNYGYTF
NA NA TRBJ1-1 TRBV11-3 TGTGCCAGCAGCCCCGGAACAGGTGAAGCTTTCTTT CASSPGTGEAFF
TRBD2 few TRBJ2-1 TRBV7-2 TGTGCCAGCAGCTGGTCGGGGGGACGATTACTTAACAATGAGCAGTTCTTC CASSWSGGRLLNNEQFF
TRBD1 NA TRBJ2-7 TRBV5-4 TGTGCCAGCAGCGCCCTACAGGGGGCAGGGGAGCAGTACTTC CASSALQGAGEQYF
NA NA TRBJ2-2 TRBV30 TGTGCCTGGGGCATCGGGGGAAGTACCACCGGGGAGCTGTTTTTT CAWGIGGSTTGELFF
NA NA TRBJ2-5 TRBV3-1/TRBV3-2 TGTGCCAGCAGCCTAATGAGGGGGGGGACCGTCCAAGAGACCCAGTACTTC CASSLMRGGTVQETQYF
NA NA TRBJ1-1 TRBV5-6 TGTGCCAGCAGCTTGGGGAGGGTACCTCGTGGAGCTTTCTTT CASSLGRVPRGAFF
NA NA TRBJ1-2 TRBV7-2 TGTGCCAGCAGCCGCGGTGAGCGCGGCTATGGCTACACCTTC CASSRGERGYGYTF
NA NA TRBJ2-1 TRBV24-1 TGTGCCACCATGATGGGTGCGGGCTACAATGAGCAGTTCTTC CATMMGAGYNEQFF
TRBD1 NA TRBJ2-7 TRBV3-1/TRBV3-2 TGTGCCAGCAGCCACTTCGGGACAGGCAATTTTTACGAGCAGTACTTC CASSHFGTGNFYEQYF
NA NA TRBJ2-1 TRBV7-2 TGTGCCAGCAGCCCGGGACTTACAAGCAATGAGCAGTTCTTC CASSPGLTSNEQFF
TRBD1 many TRBJ2-7 TRBV10-3 TGTGCCATCAGTGAAACCACAGGGGGCAATCGCGAGCAGTACTTC CAISETTGGNREQYF
NA NA TRBJ2-6 TRBV30 TGTGCCTGGAGTCGTACAGAGTCTGGGGCCAACGTCCTGACTTTC CAWSRTESGANVLTF
TRBD2 NA TRBJ2-2 TRBV19 TGTGCCAGTAGTCCAATGGCGGGAGGAGGAACCGGGGAGCTGTTTTTT CASSPMAGGGTGELFF
NA NA TRBJ1-2 TRBV10-1 TGCGCCAGCAGTGAACGCAGGGTAGGAGGCTACACCTTC CASSERRVGGYTF
NA NA TRBJ2-1 TRBV12-3/TRBV12-4 TGTGCCAGCAGTTTAGGTCAATACAATGAGCAGTTCTTC CASSLGQYNEQFF
NA NA TRBJ1-2 TRBV9 TGTGCCAGCAGCGGTACTAACTATGGCTACACCTTC CASSGTNYGYTF
NA NA TRBJ2-1 TRBV11-2 TGTGCCAGCAGCTTAGGGTTCGGAGGCTCCTACAATGAGCAGTTCTTC CASSLGFGGSYNEQFF
TRBD2 NA TRBJ2-1 TRBV15 TGTGCCACCAGCATCAGAGCGGGGGGCTACAATGAGCAGTTCTTC CATSIRAGGYNEQFF